This T cell receptor (beta chain) was found in a study of blood T cell repertoires in COVID-19 (dated by TCRdb to about 2020). Regarding the research as a whole: Samples from collaborators originated in the United States, Italy and Spain and spanned both the acute and convalescent phases of COVID-19. Subjects who had been exposed to COVID-19, were actively infected with it, or had recovered from it provided the deeply sampled blood TCRbeta repertoires that made up the dataset. Where HLA class I and class II types were available, the types were taken from metadata supplied by the sample provider, not from assay-based typing. The repertoires were made available in a free public database intended to serve as a resource for research on the immune response to SARS-CoV-2. The samples were drawn from the first 160 participants of the ongoing ImmuneRACE study and from 950 to 1,500 subjects provided by 6 global collaborators. The material from the prospective study consisted of cDNA or gDNA derived from T cells, B-cell-depleted T cells, or PBMCs. A de-identified subject ID, COVID-19 status, age in years and sex were almost always included in the sample metadata.

With regard to this clone: Its antigen remains unidentified. No base quality information exists; no much larger clone differs at one position.

The immunoSEQ Assay, a bias-controlled multiplex PCR, was used to amplify TCRbeta CDR3 regions from genomic DNA. In the authors' own workflow: The number of nucleated cells in each sample was estimated from the amplification of reference gene primers within the assay. To quantify the absolute abundance of each unique TCRbeta CDR3 rearrangement, sequence reads were collapsed and filtered. For each sample, productive Simpson clonality was calculated as the square root of Simpson's diversity index across productive rearrangements. This immuneACCESS table, as held by TCRdb, lists in-frame sequences with V and J called but not all clones. Of the missing ones, under half trace to an unresolved V gene in checked studies; the others have no known cause. From that table come the V and J calls and clone size; the DNA was used to work out D and trimming. The sample table lists 150,000 to 200,000 clones, approximately 84% of them with a count of one. Clones ranked in the top ten supply 2.5% to 3% of the sample.

General study outcomes and caveats: Clinical and demographic metadata were provided uncurated, with the amount varying by source and participant.

In Seattle, one collaborating source enrolled patients while the infection was active and tracked those patients longitudinally over the course of disease. Whole blood was collected in K2EDTA tubes by collaborating institutions according to the institutions' own protocols. Collaborator samples were shipped for TCRbeta analysis as frozen whole blood, isolated PBMCs, or DNA extracted from either sample type. The sample comprised peripheral blood. This sequence originates from a woman of 80 years or more with COVID-19, enrolled during active disease.

Here the CDR3 is given as CAAGNYEQYF. The nucleotide sequence reads TGTGCCGCGGGGAACTACGAGCAGTACTTC. The sequence joins TRBV28 to TRBJ2-7, with a tentative D gene TRBD2 over 6 matching bases. The junction carries 8 bases between V and J, which are trimmed by 11 bases and 3 bases respectively. From a lookup of the germline V gene, CDR1 and CDR2 are MDHEN and SYDVKM. The CDR3 starts with the cysteine, ends with the phenylalanine, and has 10 residues. The sequence is cut down to CDR3 DNA, 30 bases in frame from base 1.